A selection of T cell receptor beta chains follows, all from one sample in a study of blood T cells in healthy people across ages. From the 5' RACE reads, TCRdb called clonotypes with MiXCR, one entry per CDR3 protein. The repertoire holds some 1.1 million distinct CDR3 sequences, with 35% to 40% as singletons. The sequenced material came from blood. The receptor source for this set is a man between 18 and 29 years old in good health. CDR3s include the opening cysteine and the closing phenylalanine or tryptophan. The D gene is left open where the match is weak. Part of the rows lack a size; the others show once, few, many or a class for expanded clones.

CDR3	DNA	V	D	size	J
CASRQNGQTNSPLHF	TGTGCCAGCAGGCAGAACGGACAGACTAATTCACCCCTCCACTTT	TRBV12-3/TRBV12-4	-	-	TRBJ1-6
CSAYRDPLEQYF	TGCAGCGCCTACAGGGATCCCCTCGAGCAGTACTTC	TRBV29-1	-	few	TRBJ2-7
CSARARAEDQETQYF	TGCAGTGCTAGGGCCCGGGCCGAGGACCAAGAGACCCAGTACTTC	TRBV20-1	-	many	TRBJ2-5
CASSLVLAGYNEQYF	TGTGCCAGCAGCTTGGTACTAGCGGGGTACAATGAGCAGTACTTC	TRBV7-3	TRBD2	once	TRBJ2-5
CASSDGTSGGYEQYF	TGTGCCAGCAGTGACGGGACTAGCGGGGGCTACGAGCAGTACTTC	TRBV6-1	TRBD2	once	TRBJ2-7
CSVARKVSYNEQYF	TGCAGCGTTGCTCGTAAAGTCTCCTACAATGAGCAGTACTTC	TRBV29-1	-	few	TRBJ2-5
CASSQGGGQSTDTQYF	TGTGCCAGCAGCCAAGGGGGGGGGCAATCCACAGATACGCAGTATTTT	TRBV4-2	-	-	TRBJ2-3
CATNRDFSYEQYF	TGTGCCACCAACAGGGACTTTTCATACGAGCAGTACTTC	TRBV6-2/TRBV6-3	-	-	TRBJ2-7
CASSTEVRSTDTQYF	TGTGCCAGCAGCACCGAAGTGCGTAGCACAGATACGCAGTATTTT	TRBV9	-	-	TRBJ2-3
CAISESRGEPTDTQYF	TGTGCCATCAGTGAGTCAAGGGGGGAGCCCACAGATACGCAGTATTTT	TRBV10-3	-	-	TRBJ2-3
CASSHYQGQGGYNEQFF	TGTGCCAGCAGCCATTACCAGGGACAGGGGGGGTACAATGAGCAGTTCTTC	TRBV11-2	TRBD1	-	TRBJ2-1
CASSPGTSGGLTDTQYF	TGTGCCAGCAGCCCCGGGACTAGCGGGGGATTGACAGATACGCAGTATTTT	TRBV12-3/TRBV12-4	TRBD2	few	TRBJ2-3
CASSPGTSGLGEQFF	TGTGCCAGCAGCCCCGGGACTAGCGGTTTGGGTGAGCAGTTCTTC	TRBV7-6	TRBD2	few	TRBJ2-1
CASSLLGVPTDTQYF	TGCGCCAGCAGCTTGTTAGGGGTCCCCACAGATACGCAGTATTTT	TRBV5-1	-	-	TRBJ2-3
CASNKNTGELFF	TGTGCCAGTAATAAGAACACCGGGGAGCTGTTTTTT	TRBV19	-	few	TRBJ2-2
CASSLGDSPPHF	TGTGCCAGCAGCTTAGGGGATTCACCCCCCCACTTT	TRBV7-9	-	few	TRBJ1-6
CASNRLAPNTGELFF	TGTGCCAGCAACAGACTAGCCCCTAACACCGGGGAGCTGTTTTTT	TRBV12-3/TRBV12-4	TRBD2	few	TRBJ2-2
CASRPPGHYATDTQYF	TGTGCCAGCAGGCCTCCGGGACACTATGCCACAGATACGCAGTATTTT	TRBV7-2	-	-	TRBJ2-3
CSASQGVMNYGYTF	TGCAGTGCTAGTCAGGGGGTAATGAACTATGGCTACACCTTC	TRBV20-1	TRBD1	-	TRBJ1-2
CASGGQGGSPLHF	TGTGCCAGCGGGGGACAGGGAGGTTCACCCCTCCACTTT	TRBV25-1	TRBD1	-	TRBJ1-6
CASSGGTGALPYYEQYF	TGTGCCAGCAGTGGGGGGACAGGGGCCCTACCCTACTACGAGCAGTACTTC	TRBV6-1	TRBD1	-	TRBJ2-7
CASSLAWTSNSPLHF	TGTGCCAGCAGTTTAGCCTGGACAAGCAATTCACCCCTCCACTTT	TRBV12-3/TRBV12-4	-	few	TRBJ1-6
CSVDQKNTEAFF	TGCAGTGTGGACCAAAAGAACACTGAAGCTTTCTTT	TRBV20-1	-	-	TRBJ1-1
CASSLDLPSGGSTDTQYF	TGTGCCAGCAGCTTAGATCTTCCTAGCGGGGGTAGCACAGATACGCAGTATTTT	TRBV11-2	TRBD2	few	TRBJ2-3
CASSNPGSHEQYF	TGTGCCAGCAGTAATCCGGGGTCTCACGAGCAGTACTTC	TRBV25-1	-	-	TRBJ2-7
CASSYETDTQYF	TGTGCCAGCAGTTACGAGACAGATACGCAGTATTTT	TRBV6-2/TRBV6-3	-	-	TRBJ2-3
CASSQDRDRSGNEQFF	TGCGCCAGCAGCCAAGACCGGGACAGATCCGGCAATGAGCAGTTCTTC	TRBV4-3	TRBD1	-	TRBJ2-1
CASSFDRYANEQYF	TGTGCCAGCAGCTTTGACCGTTATGCCAATGAGCAGTACTTC	TRBV7-2	-	-	TRBJ2-7
CASSQEGTDYGYTF	TGCGCCAGCAGCCAAGAAGGGACAGATTATGGCTACACCTTC	TRBV4-1	TRBD1	-	TRBJ1-2
CSARPTGGANEKLFF	TGCAGTGCTAGACCCACAGGGGGAGCTAATGAAAAACTGTTTTTT	TRBV20-1	TRBD1	few	TRBJ1-4
CASSLGTPAPQFF	TGTGCCAGCAGTTTGGGGACCCCCGCCCCGCAGTTCTTC	TRBV12-3/TRBV12-4	-	few	TRBJ2-1
CASSLLRDSNSPLHF	TGTGCCAGCAGCTTACTCCGGGACAGCAATTCACCCCTCCACTTT	TRBV7-9	TRBD1	-	TRBJ1-6
CASSRGQGRSGEAFF	TGTGCCAGCAGCCGGGGACAGGGACGGTCGGGTGAAGCTTTCTTT	TRBV7-6	TRBD1	-	TRBJ1-1
CASSPWGYSNQPQHF	TGTGCCAGCAGCCCGTGGGGGTATAGCAATCAGCCCCAGCATTTT	TRBV7-2	-	many	TRBJ1-5
CASTPTSHTEAFF	TGTGCCAGCACCCCGACCAGCCACACTGAAGCTTTCTTT	TRBV12-3/TRBV12-4	-	few	TRBJ1-1
CASSFIDWYGGPNTGELFF	TGTGCCAGCAGTTTTATTGACTGGTACGGGGGCCCGAACACCGGGGAGCTGTTTTTT	TRBV12-3/TRBV12-4	-	few	TRBJ2-2
CASSAAAGSEQFF	TGTGCCAGCAGCGCAGCTGCAGGGAGTGAGCAGTTCTTC	TRBV9	-	many	TRBJ2-1
CASSLATDSLYQPQHF	TGTGCCAGCAGCTTGGCTACGGACAGCCTCTATCAGCCCCAGCATTTT	TRBV7-2	-	-	TRBJ1-5
CASSFRSGNTIYF	TGTGCCAGCAGTTTCCGCTCTGGAAACACCATATATTTT	TRBV27	-	-	TRBJ1-3
CASRPREVNQPQHF	TGTGCCAGCAGACCAAGAGAAGTCAATCAGCCCCAGCATTTT	TRBV12-3/TRBV12-4	-	-	TRBJ1-5
CSVRRDARNEQFF	TGCAGTGTTAGGCGGGACGCCAGGAATGAGCAGTTCTTC	TRBV20-1	-	-	TRBJ2-1
CASSLGTGDSQETQYF	TGTGCCAGCAGCCTAGGGACAGGCGATTCTCAAGAGACCCAGTACTTC	TRBV12-3/TRBV12-4	TRBD1	many	TRBJ2-5
CASSPGQEQPQHF	TGTGCCAGCTCACCAGGCCAGGAACAGCCCCAGCATTTT	TRBV18	-	many	TRBJ1-5
CASSDRYVTYNEQFF	TGCGCCAGCAGCGACCGATACGTAACATACAATGAGCAGTTCTTC	TRBV5-1	-	many	TRBJ2-1
CASSSRYRQNGDYGYTF	TGTGCCAGCAGTTCCCGGTATCGACAGAACGGGGACTATGGCTACACCTTC	TRBV6-2/TRBV6-3	-	-	TRBJ1-2
CASSKRYRATDTQYF	TGTGCCAGCAGCAAGAGATACAGGGCCACAGATACGCAGTATTTT	TRBV7-2	-	-	TRBJ2-3
CASSLVGGTGSYEQYF	TGTGCCAGCAGCTTAGTGGGCGGGACAGGGTCCTACGAGCAGTACTTC	TRBV7-2	TRBD1	-	TRBJ2-7
CASSELTGGWGYTF	TGTGCCAGCAGTGAACTGACAGGGGGTTGGGGCTACACCTTC	TRBV6-1	TRBD1	-	TRBJ1-2
CASSLSFGAQMNYGYTF	TGTGCCAGCAGTTTATCATTCGGGGCGCAGATGAACTATGGCTACACCTTC	TRBV27	-	few	TRBJ1-2
CASSFIQGTDTQYF	TGTGCCAGCAGCTTTATACAGGGCACAGATACGCAGTATTTT	TRBV7-2	-	few	TRBJ2-3
CASSLDNAEQFF	TGTGCCAGCAGCTTAGATAACGCCGAGCAGTTCTTC	TRBV11-2	-	-	TRBJ2-1
CASSQDIETGGNEQYF	TGTGCCAGCAGCCAAGATATTGAGACAGGGGGCAATGAGCAGTACTTC	TRBV4-2	TRBD1	-	TRBJ2-5
CASSQVGSGNEQFF	TGCGCCAGCAGCCAGGTGGGGTCGGGCAATGAGCAGTTCTTC	TRBV4-3	-	few	TRBJ2-1
CASSQTTGYYGYTF	TGTGCCAGCAGCCAGACGACGGGATACTATGGCTACACCTTC	TRBV3-1	-	-	TRBJ1-2
CASSLTFPSTDTQYF	TGCGCCAGCAGCCTTACATTCCCTAGCACAGATACGCAGTATTTT	TRBV4-3	-	few	TRBJ2-3
CASSPLGQAVHEQYF	TGCGCCAGCAGCCCCTTGGGGCAGGCGGTACATGAGCAGTACTTC	TRBV5-1	-	-	TRBJ2-4
CASSRGLREQFF	TGTGCCAGCAGCCGGGGTTTACGTGAGCAGTTCTTC	TRBV3-1	-	-	TRBJ2-1